This T cell receptor (beta chain) was sequenced during a study of shared clonotypes between healthy human individuals. TCRdb's copy holds only in-frame clones and misses some; the assay was immunoSEQ multiplex PCR. The table shows some 1,100,000 clones, with around 78% occurring only once. Concerning this clone: What it recognizes is unknown.

Findings of the study overall: Exclusively blood specimens were collected; tissue repertoires likely differ.

The sequence was obtained from a man younger than 35 in good health. Some clones in this sample may be carry-over from other donors' samples. Sequencing was performed on memory CD4+ T cells from PBMCs. Regarding subset: CD45RA-negative fraction.

The chain's CDR3 is CSVMTALISTDTQYF. As DNA, the CDR3 is TGCAGCGTGATGACAGCCTTAATTAGCACAGATACGCAGTATTTT. V and J are TRBV29-1 and TRBJ2-3, with D tentatively TRBD1 (5 bases). V dropped 6 bases and J dropped 0 bases, with 16 bases sitting between them. Germline CDR1 is SQVTM and CDR2 is ANQGSEA. CDR3 length: 15 amino acids.